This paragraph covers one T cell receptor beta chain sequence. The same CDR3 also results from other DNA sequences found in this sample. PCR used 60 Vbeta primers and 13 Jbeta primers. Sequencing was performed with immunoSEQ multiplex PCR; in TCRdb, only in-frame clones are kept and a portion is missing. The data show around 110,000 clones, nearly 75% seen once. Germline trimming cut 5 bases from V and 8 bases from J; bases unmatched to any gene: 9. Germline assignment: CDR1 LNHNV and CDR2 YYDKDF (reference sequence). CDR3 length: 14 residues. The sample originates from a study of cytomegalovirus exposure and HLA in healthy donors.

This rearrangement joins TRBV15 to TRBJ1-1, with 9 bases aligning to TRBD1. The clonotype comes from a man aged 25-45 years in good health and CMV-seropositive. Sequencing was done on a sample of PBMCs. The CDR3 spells CATSFEDRGTEAFF. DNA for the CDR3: TGTGCCACCAGCTTTGAGGACAGGGGCACCGAAGCTTTCTTT.